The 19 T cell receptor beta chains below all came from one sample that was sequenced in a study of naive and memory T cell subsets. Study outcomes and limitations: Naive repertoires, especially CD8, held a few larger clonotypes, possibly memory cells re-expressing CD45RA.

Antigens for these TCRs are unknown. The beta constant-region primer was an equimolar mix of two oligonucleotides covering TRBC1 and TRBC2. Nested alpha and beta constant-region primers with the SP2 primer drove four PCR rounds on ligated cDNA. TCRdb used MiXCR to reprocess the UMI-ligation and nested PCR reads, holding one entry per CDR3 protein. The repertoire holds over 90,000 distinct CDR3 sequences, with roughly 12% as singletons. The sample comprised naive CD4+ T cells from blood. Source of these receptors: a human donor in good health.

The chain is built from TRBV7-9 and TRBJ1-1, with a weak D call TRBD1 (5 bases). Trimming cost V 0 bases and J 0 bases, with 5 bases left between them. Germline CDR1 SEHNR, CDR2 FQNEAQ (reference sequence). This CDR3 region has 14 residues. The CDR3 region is CASSLATVNTEAFF. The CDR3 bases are TGTGCCAGCAGCTTAGCGACAGTGAACACTGAAGCTTTCTTT. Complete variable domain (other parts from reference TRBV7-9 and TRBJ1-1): DTGVSQNPRHKITKRGQNVTFRCDPISEHNRLYWYRQTLGQGPEFLTYFQNEAQLEKSRLLSDRFSAERPKGSFSTLEIQRTEQGDSAMYLCASSLATVNTEAFFGQGTRLTVV.

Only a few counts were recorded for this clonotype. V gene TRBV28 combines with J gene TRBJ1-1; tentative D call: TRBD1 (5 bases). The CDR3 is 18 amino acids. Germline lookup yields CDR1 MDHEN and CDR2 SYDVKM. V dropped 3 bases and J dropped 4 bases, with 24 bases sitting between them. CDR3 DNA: TGTGCCAGCAGTTTCGTCGGCCGGGGAAAGGGGCGGCGCACTGAAGCTTTCTTT. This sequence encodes CASSFVGRGKGRRTEAFF.

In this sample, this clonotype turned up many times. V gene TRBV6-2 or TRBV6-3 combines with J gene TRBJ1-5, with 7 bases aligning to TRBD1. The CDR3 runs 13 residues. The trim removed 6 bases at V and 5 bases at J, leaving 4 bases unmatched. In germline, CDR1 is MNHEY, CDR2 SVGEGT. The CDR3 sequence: CASRLTGDQPQHF. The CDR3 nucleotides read TGTGCCAGCAGGCTCACAGGGGATCAGCCCCAGCATTTT.

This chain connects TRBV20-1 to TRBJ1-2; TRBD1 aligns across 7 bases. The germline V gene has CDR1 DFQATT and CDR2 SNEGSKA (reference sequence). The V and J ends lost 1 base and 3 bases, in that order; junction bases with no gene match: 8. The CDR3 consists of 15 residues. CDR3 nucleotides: TGCAGTGCTAGAGCCGGAGGGGGCGTCTACTATGGCTACACCTTC. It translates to CSARAGGGVYYGYTF.

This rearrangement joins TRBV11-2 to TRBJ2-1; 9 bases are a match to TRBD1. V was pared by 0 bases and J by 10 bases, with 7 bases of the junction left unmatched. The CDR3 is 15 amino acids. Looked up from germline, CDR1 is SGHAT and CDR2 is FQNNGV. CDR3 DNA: TGTGCCAGCAGCTTAGACTCCCCAGGGACAGGGGAGCAGTTCTTC. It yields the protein CASSLDSPGTGEQFF.

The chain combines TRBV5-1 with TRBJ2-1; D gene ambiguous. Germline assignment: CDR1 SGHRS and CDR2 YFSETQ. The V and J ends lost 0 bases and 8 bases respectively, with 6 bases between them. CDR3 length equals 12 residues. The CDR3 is CASSLEFDEQFF. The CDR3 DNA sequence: TGCGCCAGCAGCTTGGAGTTCGATGAGCAGTTCTTC.

For the CDR3, the DNA is TGTGCCAGCTCACCGGGACAGAACTATGGCTACACCTTC. Encoded protein: CASSPGQNYGYTF. This rearrangement joins TRBV18 to TRBJ1-2, with 7 positions matching TRBD1. Germline V gene data show CDR1 as KGHSH and CDR2 as LQKENI. The trim removed 3 bases at V and 2 bases at J, leaving 0 bases unmatched. This CDR3 has 13 amino acids.

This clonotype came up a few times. In DNA form, the CDR3 reads TGCGCCAGCAGCATTACAGGGGGTAATGGGGATACGCAGTATTTT. This gives the protein CASSITGGNGDTQYF. The chain joins TRBV5-1 to TRBJ2-3, with 8 bases lining up with TRBD1. Germline V gives CDR1 SGHRS, CDR2 YFSETQ. The CDR3 spans 15 residues. Losses at the gene ends were 4 bases for V and 6 bases for J; bases not matched to a gene: 10.

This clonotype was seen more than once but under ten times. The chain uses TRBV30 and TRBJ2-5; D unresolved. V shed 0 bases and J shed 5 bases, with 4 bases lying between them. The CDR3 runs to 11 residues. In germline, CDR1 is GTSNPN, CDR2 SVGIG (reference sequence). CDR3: CAWSVSETQYF. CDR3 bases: TGTGCCTGGAGTGTTTCGGAGACCCAGTACTTC.

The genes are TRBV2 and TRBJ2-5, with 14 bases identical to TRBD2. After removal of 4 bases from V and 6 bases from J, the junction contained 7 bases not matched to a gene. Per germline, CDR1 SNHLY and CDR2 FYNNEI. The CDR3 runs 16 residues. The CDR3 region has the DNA TGTGCCAGCAGTGGACTAGCGGGGGGGCCAGCGAAGACCCAGTACTTC. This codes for CASSGLAGGPAKTQYF.

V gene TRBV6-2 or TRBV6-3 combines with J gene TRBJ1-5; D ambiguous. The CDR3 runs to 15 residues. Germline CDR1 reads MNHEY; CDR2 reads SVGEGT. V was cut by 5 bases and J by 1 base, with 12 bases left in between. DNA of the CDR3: TGTGCCAGCAGTGAGGTTGGGGTGAGCAATCAGCCCCAGCATTTT. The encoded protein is CASSEVGVSNQPQHF.

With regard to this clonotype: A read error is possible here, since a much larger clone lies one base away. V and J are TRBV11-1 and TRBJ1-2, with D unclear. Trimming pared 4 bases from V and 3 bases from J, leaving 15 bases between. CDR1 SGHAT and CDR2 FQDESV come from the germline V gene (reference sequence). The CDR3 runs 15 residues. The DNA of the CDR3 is TGTGCCAGCAGCTCCCCATGGAAGGATTACTATGGCTACACCTTC. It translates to CASSSPWKDYYGYTF.

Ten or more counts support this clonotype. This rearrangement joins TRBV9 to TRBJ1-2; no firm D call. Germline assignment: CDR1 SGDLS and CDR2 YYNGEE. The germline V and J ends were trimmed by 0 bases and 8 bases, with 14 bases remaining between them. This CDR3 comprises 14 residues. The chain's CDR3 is CASSVDLGSQGYTF. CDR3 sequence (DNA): TGTGCCAGCAGCGTAGATCTGGGTTCGCAAGGCTACACCTTC.

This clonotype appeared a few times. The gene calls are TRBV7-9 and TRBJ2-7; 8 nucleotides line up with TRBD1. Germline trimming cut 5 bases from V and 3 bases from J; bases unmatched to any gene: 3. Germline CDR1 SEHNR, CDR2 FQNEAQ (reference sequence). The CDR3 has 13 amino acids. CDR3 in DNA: TGTGCCAGCAGCAATGGACAGGGCTACGAGCAGTACTTC. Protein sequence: CASSNGQGYEQYF.

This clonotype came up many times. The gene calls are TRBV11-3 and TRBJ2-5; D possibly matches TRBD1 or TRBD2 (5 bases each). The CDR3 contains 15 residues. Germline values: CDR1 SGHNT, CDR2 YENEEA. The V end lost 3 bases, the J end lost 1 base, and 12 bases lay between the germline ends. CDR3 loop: CASSLGTGTQETQYF. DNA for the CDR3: TGTGCCAGCAGCTTGGGGACGGGGACCCAAGAGACCCAGTACTTC. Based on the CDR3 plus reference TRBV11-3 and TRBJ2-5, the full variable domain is EAGVVQSPRYKIIEKKQPVAFWCNPISGHNTLYWYLQNLGQGPELLIRYENEEAVDDSQLPKDRFSAERLKGVDSTLKIQPAELGDSAVYLCASSLGTGTQETQYFGPGTRLLVL.

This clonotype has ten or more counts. In nucleotides, the CDR3 is TGTGCCAGCTCACCACGCTCCTCGACAGGCCCCCACGAGCAGTACTTC. Residues: CASSPRSSTGPHEQYF. The chain uses TRBV18 and TRBJ2-7; maybe TRBD1 (6 bases). V was pared by 1 base and J by 5 bases, with 18 bases between. Germline assignment: CDR1 KGHSH and CDR2 LQKENI. The CDR3 has 16 residues.

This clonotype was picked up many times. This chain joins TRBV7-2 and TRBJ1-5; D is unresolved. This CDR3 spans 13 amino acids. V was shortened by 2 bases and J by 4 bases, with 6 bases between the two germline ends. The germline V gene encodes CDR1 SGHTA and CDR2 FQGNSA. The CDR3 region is CASSLSNNQPQHF. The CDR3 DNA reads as TGTGCCAGCAGCTTAAGCAATAATCAGCCCCAGCATTTT. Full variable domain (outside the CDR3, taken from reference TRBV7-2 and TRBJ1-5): GAGVSQSPSNKVTEKGKDVELRCDPISGHTALYWYRQSLGQGLEFLIYFQGNSAPDKSGLPSDRFSAERTGGSVSTLTIQRTQQEDSAVYLCASSLSNNQPQHFGDGTRLSIL.

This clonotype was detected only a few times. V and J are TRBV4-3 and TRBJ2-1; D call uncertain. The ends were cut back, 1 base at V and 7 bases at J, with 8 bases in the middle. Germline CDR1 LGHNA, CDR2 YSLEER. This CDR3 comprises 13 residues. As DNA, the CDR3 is TGCGCCAGCAGCCAAGTTTTCGGGAATGAGCAGTTCTTC. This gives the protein CASSQVFGNEQFF.

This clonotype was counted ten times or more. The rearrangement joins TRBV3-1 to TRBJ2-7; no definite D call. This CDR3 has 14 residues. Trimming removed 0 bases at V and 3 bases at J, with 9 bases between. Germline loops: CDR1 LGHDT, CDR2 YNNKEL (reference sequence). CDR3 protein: CASSQDRRYYEQYF. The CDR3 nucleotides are TGTGCCAGCAGCCAAGACCGGCGCTACTACGAGCAGTACTTC.